This T cell receptor beta chain appears in the sequencing data of a study of T cell changes during pregnancy in multiple sclerosis. Here immunoSEQ multiplex PCR was the method, and the copy in TCRdb shows in-frame clones only, minus some. The top ten hold about 1.5% of the sample, which has 75,000 to 95,000 clones, about 92% seen once. Germline assignment: CDR1 MNHNS and CDR2 SASEGT. The V end was cut by 4 bases, the J end by 6 bases, with 18 bases between. There are 15 residues in the CDR3. The sequencing here drew on peripheral blood, taken in the first trimester of pregnancy. The clonotype originates from a female donor with multiple sclerosis, enrolled in a pregnancy study. The chain has TRBV6-1 and TRBJ1-1, with D tentatively TRBD1 (5 bases). DNA for the CDR3: TGTGCCAGCAGTGCCCTGACAGTTCCTACGTCTGAAGCTTTCTTT. Translated: CASSALTVPTSEAFF.